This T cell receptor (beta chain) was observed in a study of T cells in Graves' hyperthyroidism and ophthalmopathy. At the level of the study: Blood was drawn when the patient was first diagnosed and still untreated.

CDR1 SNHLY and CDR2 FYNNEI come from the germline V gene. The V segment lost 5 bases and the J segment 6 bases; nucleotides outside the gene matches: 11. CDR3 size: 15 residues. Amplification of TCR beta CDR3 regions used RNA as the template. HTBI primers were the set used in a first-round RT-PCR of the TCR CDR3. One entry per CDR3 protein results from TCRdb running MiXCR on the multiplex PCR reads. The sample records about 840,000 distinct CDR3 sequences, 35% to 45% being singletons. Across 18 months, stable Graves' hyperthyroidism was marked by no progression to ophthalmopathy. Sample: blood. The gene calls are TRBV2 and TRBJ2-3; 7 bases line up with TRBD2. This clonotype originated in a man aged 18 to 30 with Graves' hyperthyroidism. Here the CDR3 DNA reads TGTGCCAGCAGTCCCAGCTTGGGGGAGGGGGATACGCAGTATTTT. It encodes CASSPSLGEGDTQYF.